This T cell receptor beta chain was recovered during a study of long-term antiretroviral therapy in people with HIV. The study, taken as a whole, reports: Information on adherence to ART, viral resistance or therapy changes was unavailable. Diversity rose after ART but stayed below transplant donor controls.

The assay used was immunoSEQ (version v3.0), run at survey level. Clones were sequenced by immunoSEQ multiplex PCR, and TCRdb holds only the in-frame ones, with some missing. The data hold 9,500 to 11,000 clones, with around four fifths observed a single time. Per the germline V gene, CDR1 is MNHEY and CDR2 is SMNVEV (reference sequence). CDR3 length equals 13 residues. Trimming left V 4 bases short and J 4 bases short, with 11 bases between. The study used samples holding about 0.85-10 million cryopreserved PBMC before DNA extraction. Concerning this clone itself: The antigen is undetermined.

The rearrangement links TRBV27 to TRBJ2-7, with D tentatively TRBD1 (6 bases). The receptor comes from a man aged 30 to 39 with HIV. Sample: unsorted PBMCs, taken at the start of antiretroviral therapy, before treatment. DNA for the CDR3: TGTGCCAGCAGTTACTCACAGGGATACGAGCAGTACTTC. Its translation is CASSYSQGYEQYF.